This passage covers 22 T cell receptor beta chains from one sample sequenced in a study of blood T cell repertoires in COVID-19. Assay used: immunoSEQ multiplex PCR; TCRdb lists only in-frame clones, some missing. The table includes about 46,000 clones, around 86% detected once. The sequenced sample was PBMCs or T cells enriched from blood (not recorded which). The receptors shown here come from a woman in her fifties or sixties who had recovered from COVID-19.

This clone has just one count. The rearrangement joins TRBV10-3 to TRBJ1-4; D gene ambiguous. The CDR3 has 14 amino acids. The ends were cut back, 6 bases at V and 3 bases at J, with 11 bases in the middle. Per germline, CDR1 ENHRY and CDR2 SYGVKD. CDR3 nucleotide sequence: TGTGCCATCAGCGGCGACGGGGCTAATGAAAAACTGTTTTTT. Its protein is CAISGDGANEKLFF.

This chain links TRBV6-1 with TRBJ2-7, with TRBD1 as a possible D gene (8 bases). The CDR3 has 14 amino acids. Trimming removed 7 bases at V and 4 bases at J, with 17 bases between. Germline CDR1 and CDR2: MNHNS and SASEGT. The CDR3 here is CASKTGEGSYEQYF. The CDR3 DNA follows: TGTGCCAGCAAGACAGGGGAGGGTTCGTACGAGCAGTACTTC.

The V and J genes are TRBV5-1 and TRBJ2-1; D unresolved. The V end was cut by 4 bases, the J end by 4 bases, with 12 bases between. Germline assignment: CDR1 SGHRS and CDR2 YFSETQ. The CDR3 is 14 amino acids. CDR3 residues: CASSIGVSYNEQFF. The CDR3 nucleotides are TGCGCCAGCAGCATCGGAGTGTCATACAATGAGCAGTTCTTC. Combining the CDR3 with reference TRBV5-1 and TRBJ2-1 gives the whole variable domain KAGVTQTPRYLIKTRGQQVTLSCSPISGHRSVSWYQQTPGQGLQFLFEYFSETQRNKGNFPGRFSGRQFSNSRSEMNVSTLELGDSALYLCASSIGVSYNEQFFGPGTRLTVL.

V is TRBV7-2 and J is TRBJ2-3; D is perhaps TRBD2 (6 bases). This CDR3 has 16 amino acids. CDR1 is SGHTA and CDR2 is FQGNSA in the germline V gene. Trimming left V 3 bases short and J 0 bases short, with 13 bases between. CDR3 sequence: CASSFLGRPSTDTQYF. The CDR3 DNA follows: TGTGCCAGCAGCTTCTTGGGGAGGCCTAGCACAGATACGCAGTATTTT.

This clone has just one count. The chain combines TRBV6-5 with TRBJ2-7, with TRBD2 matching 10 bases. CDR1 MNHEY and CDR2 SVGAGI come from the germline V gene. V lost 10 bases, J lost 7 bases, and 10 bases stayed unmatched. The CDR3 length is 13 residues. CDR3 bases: TGTGCCACTTCAGCGGGAGGGGGTGCAGAGCAGTACTTC. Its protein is CATSAGGGAEQYF.

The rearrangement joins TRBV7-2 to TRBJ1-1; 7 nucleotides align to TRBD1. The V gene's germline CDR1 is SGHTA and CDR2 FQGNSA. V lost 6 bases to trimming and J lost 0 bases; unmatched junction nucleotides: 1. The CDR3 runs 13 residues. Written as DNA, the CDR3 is TGTGCCAGCAGTGGACAGGTGAACACTGAAGCTTTCTTT. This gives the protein CASSGQVNTEAFF.

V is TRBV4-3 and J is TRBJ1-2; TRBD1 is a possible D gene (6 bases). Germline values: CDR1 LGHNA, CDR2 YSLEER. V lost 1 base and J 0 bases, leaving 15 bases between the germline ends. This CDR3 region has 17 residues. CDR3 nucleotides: TGCGCCAGCAGCCAAGTAAGAACAGGGCGAGCTAACTATGGCTACACCTTC. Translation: CASSQVRTGRANYGYTF.

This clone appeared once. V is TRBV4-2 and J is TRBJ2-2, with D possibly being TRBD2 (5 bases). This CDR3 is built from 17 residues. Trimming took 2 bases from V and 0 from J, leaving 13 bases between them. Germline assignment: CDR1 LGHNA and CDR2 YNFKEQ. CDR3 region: CASSQTLSAANTGELFF. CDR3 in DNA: TGTGCCAGCAGCCAAACCCTTTCAGCGGCGAACACCGGGGAGCTGTTTTTT.

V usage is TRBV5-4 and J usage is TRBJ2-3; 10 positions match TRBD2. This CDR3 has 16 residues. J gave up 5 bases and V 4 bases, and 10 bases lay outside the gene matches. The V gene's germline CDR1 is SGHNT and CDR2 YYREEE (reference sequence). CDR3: CASSQSGRGGGDTQYF. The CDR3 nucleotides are TGTGCCAGCAGCCAAAGCGGGAGGGGTGGAGGAGATACGCAGTATTTT.

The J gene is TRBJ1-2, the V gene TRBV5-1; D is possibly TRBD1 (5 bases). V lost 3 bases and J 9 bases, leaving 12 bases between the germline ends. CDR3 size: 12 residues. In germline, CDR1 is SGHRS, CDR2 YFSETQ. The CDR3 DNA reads TGCGCCAGCAGCTCCGGACATTACAGCTACACCTTC. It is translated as CASSSGHYSYTF.

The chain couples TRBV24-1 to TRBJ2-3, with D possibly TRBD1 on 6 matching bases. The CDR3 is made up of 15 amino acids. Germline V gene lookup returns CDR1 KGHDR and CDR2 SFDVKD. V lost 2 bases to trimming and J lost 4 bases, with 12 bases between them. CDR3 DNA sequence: TGTGCCACCAGTGATTCAGAAACAGGGCCAGATACGCAGTATTTT. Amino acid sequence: CATSDSETGPDTQYF.

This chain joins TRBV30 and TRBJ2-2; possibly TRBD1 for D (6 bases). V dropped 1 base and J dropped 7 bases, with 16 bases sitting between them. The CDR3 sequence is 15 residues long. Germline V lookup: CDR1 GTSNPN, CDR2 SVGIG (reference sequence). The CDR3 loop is CAWSGLGAAGGELFF. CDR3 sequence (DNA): TGTGCCTGGAGTGGATTGGGGGCCGCTGGCGGGGAGCTGTTTTTT.

CDR3 region: CASMEGGTGQPQHF. CDR3 DNA sequence: TGTGCCAGCATGGAGGGAGGGACGGGTCAGCCCCAGCATTTT. J is TRBJ1-5 and V is TRBV6-5, with TRBD1 as a possible D gene (5 bases). V lost 7 bases and J 6 bases, leaving 16 bases between the germline ends. The CDR3 covers 14 residues. Germline V gene sequence: CDR1 MNHEY, CDR2 SVGAGI.

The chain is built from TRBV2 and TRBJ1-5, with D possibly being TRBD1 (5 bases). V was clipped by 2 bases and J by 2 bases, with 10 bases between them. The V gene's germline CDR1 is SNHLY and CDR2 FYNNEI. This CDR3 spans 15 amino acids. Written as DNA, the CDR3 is TGTGCCAGCAGTGAATTCGCCAGGGGCAATCAGCCCCAGCATTTT. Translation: CASSEFARGNQPQHF. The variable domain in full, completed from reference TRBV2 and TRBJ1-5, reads EPEVTQTPSHQVTQMGQEVILRCVPISNHLYFYWYRQILGQKVEFLVSFYNNEISEKSEIFDDQFSVERPDGSNFTLKIRSTKLEDSAMYFCASSEFARGNQPQHFGDGTRLSIL.

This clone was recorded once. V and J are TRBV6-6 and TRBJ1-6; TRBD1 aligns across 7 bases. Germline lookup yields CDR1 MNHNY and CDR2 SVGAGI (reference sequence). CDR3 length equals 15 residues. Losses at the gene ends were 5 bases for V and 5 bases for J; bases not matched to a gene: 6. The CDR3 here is CASSATGTDNSPLHF. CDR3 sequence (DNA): TGTGCCAGCAGTGCCACCGGGACAGATAATTCACCCCTCCACTTT.

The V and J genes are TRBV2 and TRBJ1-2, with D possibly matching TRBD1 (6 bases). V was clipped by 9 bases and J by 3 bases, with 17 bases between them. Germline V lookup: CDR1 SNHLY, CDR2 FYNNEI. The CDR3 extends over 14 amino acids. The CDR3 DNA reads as TGTGCCAGGAAGGGCCTCGGGACATACTATGGCTACACCTTC. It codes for CARKGLGTYYGYTF.

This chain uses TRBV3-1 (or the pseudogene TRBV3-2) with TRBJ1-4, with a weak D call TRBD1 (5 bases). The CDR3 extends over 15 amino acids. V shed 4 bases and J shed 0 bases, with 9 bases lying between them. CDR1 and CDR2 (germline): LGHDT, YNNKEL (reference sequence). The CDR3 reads CASSPPTATNEKLFF. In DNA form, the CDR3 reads TGTGCCAGCAGCCCCCCGACAGCAACTAATGAAAAACTGTTTTTT.

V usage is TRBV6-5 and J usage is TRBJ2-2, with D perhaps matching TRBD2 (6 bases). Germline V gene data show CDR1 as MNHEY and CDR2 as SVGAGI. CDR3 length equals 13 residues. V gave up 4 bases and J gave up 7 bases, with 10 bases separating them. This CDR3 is CASSFKAGGELFF. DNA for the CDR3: TGTGCCAGCAGTTTTAAAGCGGGCGGGGAGCTGTTTTTT.

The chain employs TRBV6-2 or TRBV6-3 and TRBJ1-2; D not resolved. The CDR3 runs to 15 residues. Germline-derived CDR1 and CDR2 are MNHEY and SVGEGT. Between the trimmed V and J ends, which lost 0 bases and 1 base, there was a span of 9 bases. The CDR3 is CASSYSELDNYGYTF. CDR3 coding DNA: TGTGCCAGCAGTTACTCAGAACTCGATAACTATGGCTACACCTTC.

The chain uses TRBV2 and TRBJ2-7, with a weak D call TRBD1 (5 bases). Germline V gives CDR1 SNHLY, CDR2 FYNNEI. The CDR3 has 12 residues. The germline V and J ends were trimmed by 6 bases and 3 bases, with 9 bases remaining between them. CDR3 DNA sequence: TGTGCCAGCAGCGAGGACATCTACGAGCAGTACTTC. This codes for CASSEDIYEQYF.

The CDR3 loop is CASRRTGTTNEKLFF. The CDR3 nucleotides read TGTGCCAGCAGAAGAACAGGGACAACTAATGAAAAACTGTTTTTT. The chain joins TRBV28 to TRBJ1-4; a possible D gene is TRBD1 (6 bases). The V gene lost 6 bases and the J gene lost 0 bases, with 11 bases spanning the gap. The CDR3 consists of 15 residues. Looked up from germline, CDR1 is MDHEN and CDR2 is SYDVKM.

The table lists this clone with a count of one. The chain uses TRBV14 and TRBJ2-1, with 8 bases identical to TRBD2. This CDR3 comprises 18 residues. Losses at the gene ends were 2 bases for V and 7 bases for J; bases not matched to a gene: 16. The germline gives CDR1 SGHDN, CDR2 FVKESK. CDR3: CASSQFGGRTTFMNEQFF. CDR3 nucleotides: TGTGCCAGCAGCCAATTTGGCGGGAGGACGACGTTTATGAATGAGCAGTTCTTC.